A single sample gave rise to the 11 T cell receptor beta chains below, sequenced in a study of cytomegalovirus exposure and HLA in healthy donors. PCR involved 60 Vbeta and 13 Jbeta primers. Profiling relied on immunoSEQ multiplex PCR, and the TCRdb table lists in-frame clones only, not all of them. This table has about 130,000 clones, 77% appearing once. The sample taken for sequencing was PBMCs. The source is a woman between 40 and 50 years old in good health and CMV-seronegative.

The table lists this clone with a count of one. The gene calls are TRBV5-1 and TRBJ2-7, with TRBD1 matching over 11 bases. V dropped 2 bases and J dropped 2; count of bases not matched to a gene: 12. CDR3 length equals 18 residues. The germline V gene encodes CDR1 SGHRS and CDR2 YFSETQ. This chain's CDR3 is CASSLYTLSGQGAYEQYF. Written as DNA, the CDR3 is TGCGCCAGCAGCTTATACACACTGTCGGGACAGGGGGCCTACGAGCAGTACTTC.

This clone was recorded a few times. The chain has TRBV9 and TRBJ2-5; 13 nucleotides line up with TRBD2. V shed 3 bases, J shed 2 bases, and the junction held 10 bases outside the gene matches. Germline V gene sequence: CDR1 SGDLS, CDR2 YYNGEE. CDR3 length equals 18 residues. The CDR3 DNA is TGTGCCAGCAGCGCAACTAGCGGGGGGGCTATGGGTCAAGAGACCCAGTACTTC. Amino acid sequence: CASSATSGGAMGQETQYF.

V and J are TRBV4-1 and TRBJ1-1, with a weak D call TRBD1 (6 bases). Germline V gives CDR1 MGHRA, CDR2 YSYEKL. The CDR3 is 13 residues long. V lost 4 bases to trimming and J lost 8 bases, with 14 bases between them. CDR3 in amino acids: CASSLLRDKEAFF. The CDR3 region has the DNA TGCGCCAGCAGCCTCCTCCGGGACAAAGAAGCTTTCTTT.

This clone was found once. The rearrangement joins TRBV5-6 to TRBJ1-6, with D possibly being TRBD1 (5 bases). The CDR3 totals 16 residues. Between the trimmed V and J ends, which lost 1 base and 10 bases, there was a span of 18 bases. Per germline, CDR1 SGHDT and CDR2 YYEEEE. CDR3 coding DNA: TGTGCCAGCAGCTTGTGGCGCCGGGGGGAGGCATCACCCCTCCACTTT. Translating gives CASSLWRRGEASPLHF. Complete variable domain (other parts from reference TRBV5-6 and TRBJ1-6): DAGVTQSPTHLIKTRGQQVTLRCSPKSGHDTVSWYQQALGQGPQFIFQYYEEEERQRGNFPDRFSGHQFPNYSSELNVNALLLGDSALYLCASSLWRRGEASPLHFGNGTRLTVT.

The chain joins TRBV25-1 to TRBJ2-2; TRBD1 is a possible D gene (6 bases). This CDR3 comprises 17 residues. V was shortened by 6 bases and J by 0 bases, with 17 bases between the two germline ends. Germline lookup yields CDR1 MGHDK and CDR2 SYGVNS. The CDR3, as DNA: TGTGCCAGCAGCAAACCCGGACAGACAACGAACACCGGGGAGCTGTTTTTT. Protein product: CASSKPGQTTNTGELFF.

This clone appeared once. Here the CDR3 reads CASSVGVGTGAPYEQYF. The CDR3 coding sequence is TGTGCCAGCAGCGTAGGGGTTGGGACAGGGGCCCCCTACGAGCAGTACTTC. The J gene is TRBJ2-7, the V gene TRBV9; 10 bases line up with TRBD1. The ends lost 0 bases at V and 2 bases at J; junction bases unmatched: 8. This CDR3 is 17 amino acids long. Germline V gives CDR1 SGDLS, CDR2 YYNGEE.

V and J are TRBV29-1 and TRBJ1-3, with unresolved D. Germline CDR1 and CDR2: SQVTM and ANQGSEA. This CDR3 spans 12 amino acids. With 5 bases removed from V and 0 bases from J, the gap between germline ends came to 5 bases. The CDR3 protein is CSVSTSGNTIYF. Here the CDR3 DNA reads TGCAGCGTTAGCACCTCTGGAAACACCATATATTTT. Complete variable domain (other parts from reference TRBV29-1 and TRBJ1-3): SAVISQKPSRDICQRGTSLTIQCQVDSQVTMMFWYRQQPGQSLTLIATANQGSEATYESGFVIDKFPISRPNLTFSTLTVSNMSPEDSSIYLCSVSTSGNTIYFGEGSWLTVV.

This chain links TRBV19 with TRBJ1-1; no clear D gene. V was pared by 1 base and J by 3 bases, with 6 bases between. Germline CDR1 reads LNHDA; CDR2 reads SQIVND (reference sequence). The CDR3 is 13 amino acids. In DNA, the CDR3 is TGTGCCAGTAGTATAGCCCGGTACACTGAAGCTTTCTTT. Amino acid sequence: CASSIARYTEAFF.

V is TRBV6-5 and J is TRBJ1-2; unclear D gene. The CDR3 contains 14 residues. V was pared by 0 bases and J by 4 bases, with 9 bases between. Germline V gene lookup returns CDR1 MNHEY and CDR2 SVGAGI. Here the CDR3 DNA reads TGTGCCAGCAGTTACTCTGGGCCAGGCTATGGCTACACCTTC. This encodes CASSYSGPGYGYTF.

The chain joins TRBV6-6 to TRBJ1-5; D is unresolved. The CDR3 is made up of 15 amino acids. Germline-derived CDR1 and CDR2 are MNHNY and SVGAGI (reference sequence). V gave up 5 bases and J gave up 7 bases, with 18 bases separating them. The CDR3 protein is CASSPGRGSVQPQHF. CDR3 DNA: TGTGCCAGCAGTCCGGGGAGAGGGTCTGTGCAGCCCCAGCATTTT.

The V gene is TRBV2, the J gene TRBJ2-5; TRBD2 matches at 12 bases. Per the germline V gene, CDR1 is SNHLY and CDR2 is FYNNEI. With V trimmed by 4 bases and J by 3 bases, 3 bases remained unmatched. This CDR3 contains 15 residues. CDR3 region: CASSARTSGEETQYF. CDR3 DNA sequence: TGTGCCAGCAGTGCCCGGACTAGCGGGGAAGAGACCCAGTACTTC.